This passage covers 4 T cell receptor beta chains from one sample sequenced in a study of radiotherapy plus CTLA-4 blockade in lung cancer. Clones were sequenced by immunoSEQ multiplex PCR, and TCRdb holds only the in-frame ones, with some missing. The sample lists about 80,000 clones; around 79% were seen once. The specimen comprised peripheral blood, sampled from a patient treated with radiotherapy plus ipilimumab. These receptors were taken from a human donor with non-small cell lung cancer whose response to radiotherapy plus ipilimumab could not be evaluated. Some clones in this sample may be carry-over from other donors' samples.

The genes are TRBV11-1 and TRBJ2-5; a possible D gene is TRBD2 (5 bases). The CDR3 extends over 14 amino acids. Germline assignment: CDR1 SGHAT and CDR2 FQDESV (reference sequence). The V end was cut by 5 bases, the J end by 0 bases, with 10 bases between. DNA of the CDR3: TGTGCCAGCAGCCGGGGAGACAACCAAGAGACCCAGTACTTC. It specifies CASSRGDNQETQYF.

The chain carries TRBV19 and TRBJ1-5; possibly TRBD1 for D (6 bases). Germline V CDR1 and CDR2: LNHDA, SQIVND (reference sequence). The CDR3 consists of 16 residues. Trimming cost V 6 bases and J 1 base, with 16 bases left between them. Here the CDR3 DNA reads TGTGCCAGTAGGTACAGGGTACTCCGGAGCAATCAGCCCCAGCATTTT. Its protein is CASRYRVLRSNQPQHF.

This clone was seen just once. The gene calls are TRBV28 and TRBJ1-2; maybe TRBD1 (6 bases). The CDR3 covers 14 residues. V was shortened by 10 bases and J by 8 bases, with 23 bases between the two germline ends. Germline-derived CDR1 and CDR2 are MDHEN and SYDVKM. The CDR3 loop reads CATKTAGGAQGYTF. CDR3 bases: TGTGCCACCAAAACTGCGGGGGGGGCGCAGGGCTACACCTTC.

The CDR3 sequence is CASSLGVSNQPQHF. In DNA, the CDR3 is TGTGCCAGCTCCCTCGGAGTTAGCAATCAGCCCCAGCATTTT. The J gene is TRBJ1-5, the V gene TRBV18; D not resolved. The V gene lost 6 bases and the J gene lost 0 bases, with 9 bases spanning the gap. Germline V gene lookup returns CDR1 KGHSH and CDR2 LQKENI. The CDR3 runs 14 residues.